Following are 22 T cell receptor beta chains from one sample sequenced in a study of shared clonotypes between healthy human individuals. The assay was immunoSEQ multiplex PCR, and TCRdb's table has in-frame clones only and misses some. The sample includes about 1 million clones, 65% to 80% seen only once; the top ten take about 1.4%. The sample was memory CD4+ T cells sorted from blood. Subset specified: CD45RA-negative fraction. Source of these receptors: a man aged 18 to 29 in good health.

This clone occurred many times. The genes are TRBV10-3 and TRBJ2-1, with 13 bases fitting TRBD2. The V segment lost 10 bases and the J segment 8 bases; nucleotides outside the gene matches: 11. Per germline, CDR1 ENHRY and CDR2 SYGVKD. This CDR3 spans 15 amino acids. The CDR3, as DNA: TGTGCCACTAGACTAGCGGGAGGCCCTGGGGATGAGCAGTTCTTC. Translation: CATRLAGGPGDEQFF.

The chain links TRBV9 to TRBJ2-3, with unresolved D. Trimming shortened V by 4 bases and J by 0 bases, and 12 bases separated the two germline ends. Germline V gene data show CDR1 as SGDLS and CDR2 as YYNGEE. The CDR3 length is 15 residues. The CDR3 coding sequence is TGTGCCAGCAGCCCGCGTCGTGACAGCACAGATACGCAGTATTTT. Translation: CASSPRRDSTDTQYF.

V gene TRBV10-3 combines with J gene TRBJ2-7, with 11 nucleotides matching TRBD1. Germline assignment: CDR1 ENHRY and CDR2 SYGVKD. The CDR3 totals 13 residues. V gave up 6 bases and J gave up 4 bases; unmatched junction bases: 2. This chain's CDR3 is CAIRGTGGYEQYF. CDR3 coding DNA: TGTGCCATCAGGGGGACAGGGGGTTACGAGCAGTACTTC.

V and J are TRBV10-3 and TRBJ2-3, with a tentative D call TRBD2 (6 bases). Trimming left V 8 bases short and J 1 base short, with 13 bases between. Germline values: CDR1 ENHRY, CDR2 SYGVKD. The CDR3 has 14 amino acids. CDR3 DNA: TGTGCCATCGGTCAGAGGGAGGGCACAGATACGCAGTATTTT. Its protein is CAIGQREGTDTQYF.

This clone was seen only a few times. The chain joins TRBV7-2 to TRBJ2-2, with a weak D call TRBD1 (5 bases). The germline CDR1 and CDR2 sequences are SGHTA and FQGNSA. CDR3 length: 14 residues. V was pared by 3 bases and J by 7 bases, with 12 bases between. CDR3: CASSFYRTSGELFF. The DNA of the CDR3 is TGTGCCAGCAGCTTTTACAGGACGAGCGGGGAGCTGTTTTTT.

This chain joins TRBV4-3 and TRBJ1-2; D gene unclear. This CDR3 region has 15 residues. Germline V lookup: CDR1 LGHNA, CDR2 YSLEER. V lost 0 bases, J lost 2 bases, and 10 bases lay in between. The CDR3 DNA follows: TGCGCCAGCAGCCAAGAACCTCTTGCGAACTATGGCTACACCTTC. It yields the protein CASSQEPLANYGYTF.

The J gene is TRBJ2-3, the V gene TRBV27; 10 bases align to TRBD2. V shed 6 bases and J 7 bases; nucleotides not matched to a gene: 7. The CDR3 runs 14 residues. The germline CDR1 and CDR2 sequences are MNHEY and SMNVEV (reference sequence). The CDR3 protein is CASSTAGGTYTQYF. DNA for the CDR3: TGTGCCAGCAGCACAGCGGGGGGGACTTATACGCAGTATTTT.

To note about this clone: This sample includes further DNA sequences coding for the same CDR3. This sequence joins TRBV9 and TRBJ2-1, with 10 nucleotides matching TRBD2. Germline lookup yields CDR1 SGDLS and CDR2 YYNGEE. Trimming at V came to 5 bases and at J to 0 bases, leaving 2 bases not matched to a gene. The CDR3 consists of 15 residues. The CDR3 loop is CASSEREGSYNEQFF. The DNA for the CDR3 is TGTGCCAGCAGTGAGCGGGAGGGCTCCTACAATGAGCAGTTCTTC. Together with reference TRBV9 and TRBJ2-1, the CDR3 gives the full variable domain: DSGVTQTPKHLITATGQRVTLRCSPRSGDLSVYWYQQSLDQGLQFLIQYYNGEERAKGNILERFSAQQFPDLHSELNLSSLELGDSALYFCASSEREGSYNEQFFGPGTRLTVL.

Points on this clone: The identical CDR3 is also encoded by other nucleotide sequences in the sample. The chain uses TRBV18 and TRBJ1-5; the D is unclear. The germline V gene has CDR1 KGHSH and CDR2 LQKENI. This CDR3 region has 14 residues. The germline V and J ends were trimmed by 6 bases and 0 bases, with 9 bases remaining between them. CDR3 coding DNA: TGTGCCAGCTCGACCTTAAATAGCAATCAGCCCCAGCATTTT. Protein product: CASSTLNSNQPQHF.

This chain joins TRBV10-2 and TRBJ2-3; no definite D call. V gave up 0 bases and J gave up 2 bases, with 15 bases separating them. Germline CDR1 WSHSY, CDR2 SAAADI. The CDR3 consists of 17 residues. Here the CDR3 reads CASSESADPWTTDTQYF. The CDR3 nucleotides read TGCGCCAGCAGTGAGTCCGCGGACCCATGGACCACAGATACGCAGTATTTT.

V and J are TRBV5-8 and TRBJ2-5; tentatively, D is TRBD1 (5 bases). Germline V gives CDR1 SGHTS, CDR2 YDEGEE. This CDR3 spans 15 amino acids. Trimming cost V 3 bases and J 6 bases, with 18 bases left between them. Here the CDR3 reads CASSSLPRPGKTQYF. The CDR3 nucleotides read TGTGCCAGCAGCTCCCTCCCCAGACCAGGGAAGACCCAGTACTTC. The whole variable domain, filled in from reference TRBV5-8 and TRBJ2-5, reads EAGVTQSPTHLIKTRGQQATLRCSPISGHTSVYWYQQALGLGLQFLLWYDEGEERNRGNFPPRFSGRQFPNYSSELNVNALELEDSALYLCASSSLPRPGKTQYFGPGTRLLVL.

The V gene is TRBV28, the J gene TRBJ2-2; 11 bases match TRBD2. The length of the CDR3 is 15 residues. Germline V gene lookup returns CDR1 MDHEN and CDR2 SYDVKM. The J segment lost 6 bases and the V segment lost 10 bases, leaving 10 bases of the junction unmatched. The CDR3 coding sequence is TGTGCCACCCTAGCGGGGGGCCATGCTGCCGGGGAGCTGTTTTTT. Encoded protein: CATLAGGHAAGELFF.

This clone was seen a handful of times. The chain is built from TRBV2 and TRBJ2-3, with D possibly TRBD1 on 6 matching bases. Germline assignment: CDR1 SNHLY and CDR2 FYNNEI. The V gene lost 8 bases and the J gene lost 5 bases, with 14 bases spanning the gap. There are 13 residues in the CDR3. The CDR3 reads CASWTLGGDTQYF. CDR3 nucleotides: TGTGCCAGCTGGACTTTAGGGGGAGATACGCAGTATTTT.

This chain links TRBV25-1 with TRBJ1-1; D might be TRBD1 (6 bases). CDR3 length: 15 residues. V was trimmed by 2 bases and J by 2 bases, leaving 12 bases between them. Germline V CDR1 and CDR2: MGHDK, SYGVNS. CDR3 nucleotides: TGTGCCAGCAGTGAACAGGGGAGTGGTAACACTGAAGCTTTCTTT. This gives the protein CASSEQGSGNTEAFF.

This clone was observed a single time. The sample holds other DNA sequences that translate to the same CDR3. The CDR3 coding sequence is TGTGCCAGCTCAACCGGGACAGGCGCCTACGAGCAGTACTTC. Protein product: CASSTGTGAYEQYF. The chain joins TRBV18 to TRBJ2-7; 8 bases agree with TRBD1. The junction had 5 bases not matched to a gene; V was cut back by 5 bases and J by 2 bases. The length of the CDR3 is 14 residues. Germline V lookup: CDR1 KGHSH, CDR2 LQKENI.

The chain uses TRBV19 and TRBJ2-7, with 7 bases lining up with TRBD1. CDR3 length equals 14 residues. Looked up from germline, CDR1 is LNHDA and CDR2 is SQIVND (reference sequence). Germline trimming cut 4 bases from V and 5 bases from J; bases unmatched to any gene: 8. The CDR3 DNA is TGTGCCAGTAGTACTTCGACAGGGATTAACGAGCAGTACTTC. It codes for CASSTSTGINEQYF.

CDR3 sequence reads: CASRRGGGRHEFF. Here the CDR3 DNA reads TGTGCCAGCAGGCGGGGCGGGGGGAGGCACGAGTTCTTC. This chain connects TRBV28 to TRBJ2-1; TRBD2 agrees at 8 bases. Per germline, CDR1 MDHEN and CDR2 SYDVKM. The CDR3 contains 13 residues. V lost 6 bases and J lost 14; bases outside the gene matches: 12.

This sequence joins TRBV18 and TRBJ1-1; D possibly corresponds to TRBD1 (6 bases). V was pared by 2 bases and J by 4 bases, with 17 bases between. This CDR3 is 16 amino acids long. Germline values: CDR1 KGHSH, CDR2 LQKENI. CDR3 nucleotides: TGTGCCAGCTCACCAGTTATAACAGGGCCTGGCACTGAAGCTTTCTTT. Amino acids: CASSPVITGPGTEAFF.

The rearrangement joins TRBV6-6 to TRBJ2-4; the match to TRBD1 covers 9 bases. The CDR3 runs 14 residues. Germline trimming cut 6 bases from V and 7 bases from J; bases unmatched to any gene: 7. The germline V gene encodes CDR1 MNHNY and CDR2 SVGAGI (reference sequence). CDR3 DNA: TGTGCCAGCAGCCGGGGACAGGGTTCGAACATTCAGTACTTC. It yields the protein CASSRGQGSNIQYF.

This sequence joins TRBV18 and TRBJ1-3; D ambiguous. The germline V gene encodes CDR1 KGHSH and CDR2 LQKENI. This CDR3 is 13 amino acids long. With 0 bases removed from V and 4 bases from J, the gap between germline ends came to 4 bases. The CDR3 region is CASSPPPGNTIYF. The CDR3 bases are TGTGCCAGCTCACCACCGCCGGGAAACACCATATATTTT.

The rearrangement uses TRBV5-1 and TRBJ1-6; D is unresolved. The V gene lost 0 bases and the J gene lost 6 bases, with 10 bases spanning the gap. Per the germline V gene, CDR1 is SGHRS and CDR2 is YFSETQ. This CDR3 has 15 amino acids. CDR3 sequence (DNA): TGCGCCAGCAGCTTGGGGCCAGTGGGTAATTCACCCCTCCACTTT. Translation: CASSLGPVGNSPLHF.

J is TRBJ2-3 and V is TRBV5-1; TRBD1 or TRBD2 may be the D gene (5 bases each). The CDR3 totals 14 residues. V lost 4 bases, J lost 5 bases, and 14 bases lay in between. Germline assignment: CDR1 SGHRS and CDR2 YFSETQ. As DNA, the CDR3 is TGCGCCAGCAGCGTGGGACCTGCAGAAGATACGCAGTATTTT. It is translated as CASSVGPAEDTQYF. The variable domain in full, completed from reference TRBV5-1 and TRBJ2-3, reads KAGVTQTPRYLIKTRGQQVTLSCSPISGHRSVSWYQQTPGQGLQFLFEYFSETQRNKGNFPGRFSGRQFSNSRSEMNVSTLELGDSALYLCASSVGPAEDTQYFGPGTRLTVL.